Listed here are 14 T cell receptor beta chains from one sample, sequenced in a study of CD8 T cells in Susac syndrome. An input of roughly 0.45 to 1 ug of RNA was subjected to reverse transcription using random hexamers. One entry per CDR3 protein results from TCRdb running MiXCR on the immunoSEQ multiplex PCR reads. The data contain about 71,000 distinct CDR3 sequences, approximately 96% of them singletons. Sequencing was done on a sample of CD4+ T cells from PBMCs. These receptors all stem from a human donor with multiple sclerosis.

This chain joins TRBV20-1 and TRBJ1-5; unclear D gene. Germline assignment: CDR1 DFQATT and CDR2 SNEGSKA (reference sequence). The CDR3 is 13 amino acids. Trimming removed 0 bases from V and 3 bases from J, with 6 bases in between. The CDR3 nucleotides are TGCAGTGCTAGAGAATCCCCCAATCAGCCCCAGCATTTT. It codes for CSARESPNQPQHF.

The gene calls are TRBV20-1 and TRBJ1-6; D might be TRBD1 (5 bases). The V end was cut by 2 bases, the J end by 5 bases, with 13 bases between. CDR3 length: 15 residues. The germline gives CDR1 DFQATT, CDR2 SNEGSKA (reference sequence). CDR3 bases: TGCAGTGCTAGACCCCCAGGGACGGATAATTCACCCCTCCACTTT. Its protein is CSARPPGTDNSPLHF.

This sequence joins TRBV20-1 and TRBJ2-3, with D possibly matching TRBD2 (6 bases). V lost 2 bases and J 5 bases, leaving 11 bases between the germline ends. The germline gives CDR1 DFQATT, CDR2 SNEGSKA (reference sequence). The CDR3 is made up of 13 amino acids. Here the CDR3 DNA reads TGCAGTGCTAGACGCGGGGCTGGAGATACGCAGTATTTT. It codes for CSARRGAGDTQYF.

Comments on this clonotype: The junction differs from germline at one of its ends, possibly a read error. The rearrangement uses TRBV5-1 and TRBJ1-2; 8 bases line up with TRBD1. CDR1 is SGHRS and CDR2 is YFSETQ in the germline V gene. The CDR3 contains 14 residues. For the CDR3, the DNA is TGCGCCAGCAGCTTGACAGGGGGGACCTATGACTACACCTTC. Translation: CASSLTGGTYDYTF.

This chain joins TRBV2 and TRBJ2-1, with D possibly being TRBD2 (5 bases). This CDR3 comprises 14 residues. Per the germline V gene, CDR1 is SNHLY and CDR2 is FYNNEI. Trimming took off 7 bases at V and 7 bases at J, with 17 bases between the two ends. The CDR3 sequence: CASTRSGRGNEQFF. CDR3 sequence (DNA): TGTGCCAGCACCCGTTCCGGCCGGGGAAATGAGCAGTTCTTC.

CDR3 coding DNA: TGCAGCGTTGGGGGGCTTAATGGGGCCAACGTCCTGACTTTC. Translating gives CSVGGLNGANVLTF. The chain carries TRBV29-1 and TRBJ2-6, with D perhaps TRBD1 (6 bases). From germline, CDR1 is SQVTM and CDR2 ANQGSEA. The CDR3 has 14 amino acids. Trimming left V 4 bases short and J 3 bases short, with 10 bases between.

The chain links TRBV29-1 to TRBJ2-5; TRBD1 agrees at 10 bases. Germline values: CDR1 SQVTM, CDR2 ANQGSEA. Trimming cost V 6 bases and J 2 bases; bases outside gene matches: 9. The length of the CDR3 is 15 residues. CDR3 sequence reads: CSVPTGQGTQETQYF. CDR3 nucleotide sequence: TGCAGCGTCCCAACGGGACAGGGGACTCAAGAGACCCAGTACTTC.

This clonotype was seen only once. This chain uses TRBV28 with TRBJ2-3; D unresolved. The CDR3 is 14 residues long. Trimming left V 7 bases short and J 4 bases short, with 15 bases between. The germline gives CDR1 MDHEN, CDR2 SYDVKM. This CDR3 reads CASTLWVGADTQYF. In DNA form, the CDR3 reads TGTGCCAGCACCCTTTGGGTTGGGGCAGATACGCAGTATTTT. Full variable domain (missing parts from reference TRBV28 and TRBJ2-3): DVKVTQSSRYLVKRTGEKVFLECVQDMDHENMFWYRQDPGLGLRLIYFSYDVKMKEKGDIPEGYSVSREKKERFSLILESASTNQTSMYLCASTLWVGADTQYFGPGTRLTVL.

The rearrangement joins TRBV12-3 or TRBV12-4 to TRBJ2-1, with 10 bases aligning to TRBD2. CDR3 length: 16 amino acids. V lost 3 bases and J lost 7; bases outside the gene matches: 9. CDR3 sequence: CASSLGLAGVVNEQFF. CDR3 DNA sequence: TGTGCCAGCAGTTTGGGTCTAGCGGGGGTTGTGAATGAGCAGTTCTTC.

The chain couples TRBV6-6 to TRBJ2-6; D ambiguous. This CDR3 is 15 amino acids long. CDR1 is MNHNY, CDR2 SVGAGI, per germline (reference sequence). V lost 3 bases to trimming and J lost 0 bases, with 6 bases between them. CDR3 residues: CASSYGNSGANVLTF. CDR3 DNA: TGTGCCAGCAGTTATGGGAACTCTGGGGCCAACGTCCTGACTTTC.

V is TRBV6-1 and J is TRBJ2-1, with 12 bases identical to TRBD1. The CDR3 consists of 16 residues. The germline CDR1 and CDR2 sequences are MNHNS and SASEGT. V was clipped by 6 bases and J by 7 bases; unmatched bases: 10. The CDR3 DNA sequence: TGTGCCAGCAGCCCCATGGGACAGGGGGCCGAGAATGAGCAGTTCTTC. It translates to CASSPMGQGAENEQFF.

The V gene is TRBV20-1, the J gene TRBJ1-4; no definite D call. The CDR3 covers 13 residues. V lost 1 base, J lost 8 bases, and 11 bases lay in between. CDR1 and CDR2 from the germline V gene are DFQATT and SNEGSKA (reference sequence). The CDR3 here is CSARGPLAEKLFF. DNA of the CDR3: TGCAGTGCTAGAGGGCCGCTAGCCGAAAAACTGTTTTTT.

V and J are TRBV20-1 and TRBJ2-7; 7 bases agree with TRBD1. This CDR3 comprises 15 residues. J was trimmed by 1 base and V by 0 bases; bases with no gene match: 6. The germline V gene has CDR1 DFQATT and CDR2 SNEGSKA (reference sequence). CDR3 nucleotide sequence: TGCAGTGCTAGAGAGGTACAGGGGCTGTCCTACGAGCAGTACTTC. The encoded protein is CSAREVQGLSYEQYF.

The J gene is TRBJ1-2, the V gene TRBV20-1; 7 bases agree with TRBD1. This CDR3 is built from 12 residues. Germline values: CDR1 DFQATT, CDR2 SNEGSKA (reference sequence). With V trimmed by 7 bases and J by 7 bases, 9 bases remained unmatched. The CDR3 DNA follows: TGCAGTGTTCATGACAGGGCTGCTGGCTACACCTTC. Amino acids: CSVHDRAAGYTF.